The rows below give T cell receptor beta chains drawn from one sample of a study of cytomegalovirus exposure and HLA in healthy donors. Only in-frame clones appear in the TCRdb table, and some are missing; sequencing was by immunoSEQ multiplex PCR. The sample has some 56,000 clones, around 94% seen once. Sequenced: PBMCs. The receptor set was obtained from a man between 18 and 29 years old in good health and CMV-seronegative. The CDR3 runs from the conserved cysteine through the conserved F or W. Each record gives: CDR3 DNA, CDR3 protein, clone size, V gene, J gene, D gene, CDR3 length. The D gene is left open where the match is weak. Some rows have no size entry. The others give once, few or many, or a class for an expanded clone.

CDR3 DNA: TGTGCCAGCAGCGTAGATGGGGCGGCAGAGACCCAGTACTTC
CDR3 protein: CASSVDGAAETQYF
clone size: NA
V gene: TRBV9
J gene: TRBJ2-5
D gene: NA
CDR3 length: 14

CDR3 DNA: TGTGCCAGCAGCCACGTCAGTGACGAGCAGTACTTC
CDR3 protein: CASSHVSDEQYF
clone size: NA
V gene: TRBV7-9
J gene: TRBJ2-7
D gene: NA
CDR3 length: 12

CDR3 DNA: TGTGCCAGCAGCTACGGACAGGGCGATCAGCCCCAGCATTTT
CDR3 protein: CASSYGQGDQPQHF
clone size: NA
V gene: TRBV7-8
J gene: TRBJ1-5
D gene: TRBD1
CDR3 length: 14

CDR3 DNA: TGTGCCAGCAGCAAGAGGACACTCGCCCCTCTCTACGAGCAGTACTTC
CDR3 protein: CASSKRTLAPLYEQYF
clone size: NA
V gene: TRBV21-1
J gene: TRBJ2-7
D gene: NA
CDR3 length: 16

CDR3 DNA: TGTGCCATCAGAGAGGCGGGCAATGAGCAGTTCTTC
CDR3 protein: CAIREAGNEQFF
clone size: NA
V gene: TRBV10-3
J gene: TRBJ2-1
D gene: NA
CDR3 length: 12

CDR3 DNA: TGTGCCAGCAGCTTTTCAGCGGGACACACAGATACGCAGTATTTT
CDR3 protein: CASSFSAGHTDTQYF
clone size: few
V gene: TRBV7-9
J gene: TRBJ2-3
D gene: NA
CDR3 length: 15

CDR3 DNA: TGCGCCACCCGGACTAGCGGAGGAAACACCATATATTTT
CDR3 protein: CATRTSGGNTIYF
clone size: few
V gene: TRBV10-2
J gene: TRBJ1-3
D gene: NA
CDR3 length: 13

CDR3 DNA: TGTGCCAGTAGTATAGGTGGCAGCTCCTACGAGCAGTACTTC
CDR3 protein: CASSIGGSSYEQYF
clone size: NA
V gene: TRBV19
J gene: TRBJ2-7
D gene: NA
CDR3 length: 14

CDR3 DNA: TGTGCCAGCAGTTTAGGGTACAGCCCCGGGACCCAGTACTTC
CDR3 protein: CASSLGYSPGTQYF
clone size: NA
V gene: TRBV27
J gene: TRBJ2-5
D gene: NA
CDR3 length: 14

CDR3 DNA: TGTGCTTCGAGCGTACTCTCTAGGGAGCAGTACTTC
CDR3 protein: CASSVLSREQYF
clone size: NA
V gene: TRBV7-2
J gene: TRBJ2-7
D gene: NA
CDR3 length: 12

CDR3 DNA: TGCGCCAGCAGCCCCGGGACAGGGGGTAACAATGAGCAGTTCTTC
CDR3 protein: CASSPGTGGNNEQFF
clone size: NA
V gene: TRBV4-3
J gene: TRBJ2-1
D gene: TRBD1
CDR3 length: 15

CDR3 DNA: TGCGCCAGCAGTTCCTATTCTAGTACTAGCGGGATAGGGACCGGGGAGCTGTTTTTT
CDR3 protein: CASSSYSSTSGIGTGELFF
clone size: NA
V gene: TRBV4-1
J gene: TRBJ2-2
D gene: TRBD2
CDR3 length: 19

CDR3 DNA: TGTGCCAGCAGTCAACAGGGGAACACTGAAGCTTTCTTT
CDR3 protein: CASSQQGNTEAFF
clone size: once
V gene: TRBV6-5
J gene: TRBJ1-1
D gene: NA
CDR3 length: 13

CDR3 DNA: TGTGCCAGCAGCCTGCGTAGCGGGCGAACCTCAGGGGAGCTGTTTTTT
CDR3 protein: CASSLRSGRTSGELFF
clone size: NA
V gene: TRBV4-2
J gene: TRBJ2-2
D gene: TRBD2
CDR3 length: 16

CDR3 DNA: TGTGCCAGCAGTGAAGCGGCGGCACTCACCTACGAGCAGTACTTC
CDR3 protein: CASSEAAALTYEQYF
clone size: NA
V gene: TRBV2
J gene: TRBJ2-7
D gene: NA
CDR3 length: 15

CDR3 DNA: TGTGCCAGCAGTGAACGGAAAGGGGCCGCAGATACGCAGTATTTT
CDR3 protein: CASSERKGAADTQYF
clone size: many
V gene: TRBV6-4
J gene: TRBJ2-3
D gene: NA
CDR3 length: 15

CDR3 DNA: TGTGCCAGCTCACCACGGTTTTTAGGACAGGCCAAGGGCGAGCAGTACTTC
CDR3 protein: CASSPRFLGQAKGEQYF
clone size: once
V gene: TRBV18
J gene: TRBJ2-7
D gene: TRBD1
CDR3 length: 17